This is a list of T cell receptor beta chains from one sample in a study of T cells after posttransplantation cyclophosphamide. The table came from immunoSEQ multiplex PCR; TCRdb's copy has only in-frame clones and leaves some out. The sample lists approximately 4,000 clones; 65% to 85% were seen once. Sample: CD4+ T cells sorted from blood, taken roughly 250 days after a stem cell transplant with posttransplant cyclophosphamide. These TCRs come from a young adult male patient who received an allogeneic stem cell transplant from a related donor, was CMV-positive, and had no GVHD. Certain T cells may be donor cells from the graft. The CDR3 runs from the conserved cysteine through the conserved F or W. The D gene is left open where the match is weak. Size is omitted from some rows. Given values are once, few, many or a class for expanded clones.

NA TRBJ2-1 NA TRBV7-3 TGTGCCAGCAGCGCTCCCCCCGAGCATAATGGGCAGTTCTTC CASSAPPEHNGQFF
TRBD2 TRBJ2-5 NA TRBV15 TGTGCCACCAGCAGATCGCACGGGGGAGGGCCGTTAGAGACCCAGTACTTC CATSRSHGGGPLETQYF
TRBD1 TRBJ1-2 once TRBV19 TGTGCCAGTAGTCGTCCCGGGACAGTCGATGGCTACACCTTC CASSRPGTVDGYTF
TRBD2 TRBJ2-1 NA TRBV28 TGTGCCAGCAGCTCTGGGACTAGCGGGAGAAATGAGCAGTTCTTC CASSSGTSGRNEQFF
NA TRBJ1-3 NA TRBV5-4 TGTGCCAGCAGCTTCGCGGGGGCACGGGGAAACACCATATATTTT CASSFAGARGNTIYF
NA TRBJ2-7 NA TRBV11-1 TGTGCCAGCAGCCTGCTAGGACAGCCCGAGCAGTACTTC CASSLLGQPEQYF
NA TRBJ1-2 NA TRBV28 TGTGCCAGCAGTTTGAGGGAGGATGGCTACACCTTC CASSLREDGYTF
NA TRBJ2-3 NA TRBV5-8 TGTGCCAGCAGCCGGCCGGGGGGCACAGATACGCAGTATTTT CASSRPGGTDTQYF
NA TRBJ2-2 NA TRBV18 TGTGCCAGCTCACCAGAAACCCCCAGGGGCACCGGGGAGCTGTTTTTT CASSPETPRGTGELFF
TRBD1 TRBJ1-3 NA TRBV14 TGTGCCAGCAGCCCGCGTAGGGACAGCCTTAGAACTGGAAACACCATATATTTT CASSPRRDSLRTGNTIYF
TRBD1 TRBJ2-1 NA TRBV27 TGTGCCAGCAGTTTCACCGGGACAGGGGATGAGGATGAGCAGTTCTTC CASSFTGTGDEDEQFF
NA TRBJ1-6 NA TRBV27 TGTGCCAGCAGTTTATATGACAGAAATAATTCCCCCCTCCACTTT CASSLYDRNNSPLHF
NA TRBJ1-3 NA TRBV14 TGTGCCAGCAGCCAATCAGGAAACACCATATATTTT CASSQSGNTIYF
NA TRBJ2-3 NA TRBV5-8 TGTGCCAGCAGTGAAAGTTGGGGGGTGGGCACAGATACGCAGTATTTT CASSESWGVGTDTQYF
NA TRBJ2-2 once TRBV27 TGTGCCAGCAGTATTACAGGTCCCGGGGAGCTGTTTTTT CASSITGPGELFF
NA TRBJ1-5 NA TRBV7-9 TGTGCCAGCAGCTGGAGTGGCTCAAGCAATCAGCCCCAGCATTTT CASSWSGSSNQPQHF
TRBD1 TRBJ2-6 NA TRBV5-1 TGCGCCAGCAGCACCGGACAGGGGGCTTCTGGGGCCAACGTCCTGACTTTC CASSTGQGASGANVLTF
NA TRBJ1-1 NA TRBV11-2 TGTGCCAGCAGTGACAAGTGGAACGCTGAAGCTTTCTTT CASSDKWNAEAFF
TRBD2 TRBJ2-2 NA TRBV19 TGTGCCAGTAGTGCGAGCGGGATGAACACCGGGGAGCTGTTTTTT CASSASGMNTGELFF
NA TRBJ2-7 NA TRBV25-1 TGTGCCAGCAGTGAAGATGGCCCCTACGAGCAGTACTTC CASSEDGPYEQYF
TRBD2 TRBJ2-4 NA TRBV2 TGTGCCAGCAGTGAGAACAGGCGGGGGAACATTCAGTACTTC CASSENRRGNIQYF
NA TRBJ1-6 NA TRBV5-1 TGCGCCAGCAGCTTGGTGGCCAGTAAAAATTCACCCCTCCACTTT CASSLVASKNSPLHF
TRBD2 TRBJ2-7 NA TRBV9 TGTGCCAGGGAGCGGGACTCCTACGAGCAGTACTTC CARERDSYEQYF
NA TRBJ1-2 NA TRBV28 TGTGCCAGCAGTTCCACCCCCCGCTCTCGGGGCTACACCTTC CASSSTPRSRGYTF
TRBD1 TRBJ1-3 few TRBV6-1 TGTGCCAGCAGTGCCCGCTCGACAGGGTCTGGAAACACCATATATTTT CASSARSTGSGNTIYF
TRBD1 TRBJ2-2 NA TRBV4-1 TGCGCCAGCAGCCGAGGGACAGGGGGCACCGGGGAGCTGTTTTTT CASSRGTGGTGELFF
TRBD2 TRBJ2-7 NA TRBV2 TGTGCCAGCAGTGAAATGGCCTGGACTAGCGGGAGCGGGGCGAAGGTCTACGAGCAGTACTTC CASSEMAWTSGSGAKVYEQYF
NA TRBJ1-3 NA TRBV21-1 TGTGCCAGCAGCAGGGGGGGCCTAACTGGAAACACCATATATTTT CASSRGGLTGNTIYF
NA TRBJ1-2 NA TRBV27 TGTGCCAGCAGTTTTGGGCCCTGGATGGGCTACACCTTC CASSFGPWMGYTF
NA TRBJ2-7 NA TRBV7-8 TGTGCCAGCAGCTTTGGACACTCTTACGAGCAGTACTTC CASSFGHSYEQYF
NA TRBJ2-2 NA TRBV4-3 TGCGCCAGCAGCCAACTGAACACCGGGGAGCTGTTTTTT CASSQLNTGELFF
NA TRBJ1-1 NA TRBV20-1 TGCAGTGCTTCGACAGATGAAGCTTTCTTT CSASTDEAFF
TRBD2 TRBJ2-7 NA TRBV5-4 TGTGCCAGCAGCTTGGGGGGGGGTGTATCCTACGAGCAGTACTTC CASSLGGGVSYEQYF
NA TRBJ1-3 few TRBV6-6 TGTGCCAGCAGTTTGAATGGAGGGACTGGAAACACCATATATTTT CASSLNGGTGNTIYF
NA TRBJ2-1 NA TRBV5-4 TGTGCCAGCAGTTTGAGGGGAACTGAGCAGTTCTTC CASSLRGTEQFF
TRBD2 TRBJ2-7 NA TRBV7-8 TGTGCCAGCAGCTTATTGCCGGGGGGTCTCACTTACGAGCAGTACTTC CASSLLPGGLTYEQYF
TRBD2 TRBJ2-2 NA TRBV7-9 TGTGCCAGCAGAGGGTCTAGCGGTCATACCGGGGAGCTGTTTTTT CASRGSSGHTGELFF
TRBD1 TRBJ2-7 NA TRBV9 TGTGCCAGCAGCGTAGGGACAGGGAATCACTACGAGCAGTACTTC CASSVGTGNHYEQYF
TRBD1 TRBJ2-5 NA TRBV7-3 TGTGCCAGCAGCCCACAGGGGATGGGAGAGACCCAGTACTTC CASSPQGMGETQYF
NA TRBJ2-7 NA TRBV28 TGTGCCAGCAGTTTACGGACAGCACTCTTAGCGTACGAGCAGTACTTC CASSLRTALLAYEQYF
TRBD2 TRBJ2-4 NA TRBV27 TGTGCCAGCAGTAACAACGACGGACTAGGAGCCTTAAACATTCAGTACTTC CASSNNDGLGALNIQYF
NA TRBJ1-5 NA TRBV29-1 TGCAGCGTCATCTTGGGCGGAGGTCAGCCCCAGCATTTT CSVILGGGQPQHF
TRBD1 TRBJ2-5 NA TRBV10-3 TGTGCCATCAGCCCGGGACAGGGGCGGCCCCAAGGAGAGACCCAGTACTTC CAISPGQGRPQGETQYF
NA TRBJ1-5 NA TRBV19 TGTGCCAGTAGTCATGTTCAGCAGCCCCAGCATTTT CASSHVQQPQHF
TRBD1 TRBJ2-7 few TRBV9 TGTGCCAGCAGCCGTGGACAGGGATCCTACGAGCAGTACTTC CASSRGQGSYEQYF
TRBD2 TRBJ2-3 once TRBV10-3 TGTGCCATCAGTGGGGGCGGGAGAGGGACAGATACGCAGTATTTT CAISGGGRGTDTQYF
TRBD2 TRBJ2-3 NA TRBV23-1 TGCGCCAGCAGTCTAGAGACTAGCGGGGCGTCAAGAGAAAACACAGATACGCAGTATTTT CASSLETSGASRENTDTQYF
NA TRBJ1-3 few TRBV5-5 TGTGCCAGCAGCTCAGGGGCGGCTGATGGAAACACCATATATTTT CASSSGAADGNTIYF
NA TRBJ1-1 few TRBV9 TGTGCCAGCAGCCCCCAGGGGAAGAACACTGAAGCTTTCTTT CASSPQGKNTEAFF
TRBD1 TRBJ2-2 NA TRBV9 TGTGCCAGCAGCGTGGGGACAGGGTGGTCCGGGGAGCTGTTTTTT CASSVGTGWSGELFF
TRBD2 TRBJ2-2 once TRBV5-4 TGTGCCAGCAGTCCCCAAGGGCGGGGGACGAACACCGGGGAGCTGTTTTTT CASSPQGRGTNTGELFF
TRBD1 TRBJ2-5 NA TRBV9 TGTGCCAGCAGCGTCAGGGGGCTTAAAGAGACCCAGTACTTC CASSVRGLKETQYF
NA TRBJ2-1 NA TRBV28 TGTGCCAGCAGTCCCGCGACGGTCGGGTATCCCGAGCAGTTCTTC CASSPATVGYPEQFF
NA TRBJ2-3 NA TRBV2 TGTGCCACCAAAGAATCCGGAGATACGCAGTATTTT CATKESGDTQYF
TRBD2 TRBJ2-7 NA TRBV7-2 TGTGCCAGCAGTTTTCAGGGACTAGCGGGAGGAGAGCAGTACTTC CASSFQGLAGGEQYF
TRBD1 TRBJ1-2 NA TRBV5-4 TGTGCCAGCAGTTTCAACACAGGGGGCGCGTATGGCTACACCTTC CASSFNTGGAYGYTF
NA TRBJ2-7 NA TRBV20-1 TGCAGTGCTAGCGGGAGCTACGAGCAGTACTTC CSASGSYEQYF
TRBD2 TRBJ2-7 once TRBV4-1 TGCGCCAGCGCCCCACAACGCGGTCTAGCGGGAGTCTCCTACGAGCAGTACTTC CASAPQRGLAGVSYEQYF
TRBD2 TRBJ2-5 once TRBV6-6 TGTGCCAGCAGTTACTCAACCCTAGCGGAAGAGACCCAGTACTTC CASSYSTLAEETQYF